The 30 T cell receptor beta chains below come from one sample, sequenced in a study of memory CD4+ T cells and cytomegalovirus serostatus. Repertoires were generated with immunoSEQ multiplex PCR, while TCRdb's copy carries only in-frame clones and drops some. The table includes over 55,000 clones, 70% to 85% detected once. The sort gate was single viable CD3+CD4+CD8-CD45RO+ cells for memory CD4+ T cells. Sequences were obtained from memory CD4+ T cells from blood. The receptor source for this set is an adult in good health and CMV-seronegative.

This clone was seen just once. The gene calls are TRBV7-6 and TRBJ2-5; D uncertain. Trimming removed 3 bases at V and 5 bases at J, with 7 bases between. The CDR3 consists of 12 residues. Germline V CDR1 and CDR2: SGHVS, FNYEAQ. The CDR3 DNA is TGTGCCAGCAGCTTCTTGGGCGAGACCCAGTACTTC. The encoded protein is CASSFLGETQYF.

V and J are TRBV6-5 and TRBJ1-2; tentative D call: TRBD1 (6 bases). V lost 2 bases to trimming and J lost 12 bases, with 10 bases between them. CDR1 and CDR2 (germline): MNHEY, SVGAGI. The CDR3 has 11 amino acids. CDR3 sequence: CASSYKDSHTF. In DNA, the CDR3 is TGTGCCAGCAGTTACAAGGACAGTCACACCTTC.

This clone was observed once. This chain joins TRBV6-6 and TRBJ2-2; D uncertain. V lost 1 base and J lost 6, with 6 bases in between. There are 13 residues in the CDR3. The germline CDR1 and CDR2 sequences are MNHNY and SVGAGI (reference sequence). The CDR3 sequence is CASSYFGPGELFF. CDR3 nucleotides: TGTGCCAGCAGTTACTTCGGTCCCGGGGAGCTGTTTTTT.

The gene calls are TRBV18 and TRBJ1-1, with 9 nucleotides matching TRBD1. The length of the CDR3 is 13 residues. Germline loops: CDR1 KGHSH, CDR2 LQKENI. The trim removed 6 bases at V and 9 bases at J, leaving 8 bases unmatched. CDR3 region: CASSPTGGAKAFF. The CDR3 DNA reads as TGTGCCAGCTCGCCCACAGGGGGCGCAAAAGCTTTCTTT.

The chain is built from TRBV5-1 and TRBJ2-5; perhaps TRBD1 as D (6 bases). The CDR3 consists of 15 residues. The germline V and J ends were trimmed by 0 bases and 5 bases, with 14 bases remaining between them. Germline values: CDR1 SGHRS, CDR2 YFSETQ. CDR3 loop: CASSLVSGEGETQYF. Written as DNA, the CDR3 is TGCGCCAGCAGCTTGGTGTCAGGGGAAGGGGAGACCCAGTACTTC. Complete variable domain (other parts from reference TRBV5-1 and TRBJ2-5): KAGVTQTPRYLIKTRGQQVTLSCSPISGHRSVSWYQQTPGQGLQFLFEYFSETQRNKGNFPGRFSGRQFSNSRSEMNVSTLELGDSALYLCASSLVSGEGETQYFGPGTRLLVL.

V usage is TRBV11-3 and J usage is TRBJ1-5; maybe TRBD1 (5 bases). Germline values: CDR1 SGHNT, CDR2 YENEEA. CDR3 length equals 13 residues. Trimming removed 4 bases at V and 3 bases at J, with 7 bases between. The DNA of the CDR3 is TGTGCCAGCAGCTCGGGGCCCAATCAGCCCCAGCATTTT. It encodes CASSSGPNQPQHF.

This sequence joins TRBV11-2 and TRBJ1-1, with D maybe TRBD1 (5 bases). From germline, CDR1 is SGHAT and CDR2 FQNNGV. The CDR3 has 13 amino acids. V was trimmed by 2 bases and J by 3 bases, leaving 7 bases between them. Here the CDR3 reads CASSLRGDTEAFF. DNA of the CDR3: TGTGCCAGCAGCTTACGGGGGGACACTGAAGCTTTCTTT.

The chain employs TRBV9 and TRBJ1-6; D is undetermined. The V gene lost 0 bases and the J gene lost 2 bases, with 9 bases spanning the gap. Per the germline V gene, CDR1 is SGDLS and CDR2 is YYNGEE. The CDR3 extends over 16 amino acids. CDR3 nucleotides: TGTGCCAGCAGCGTAGGGCAGGCCACCTATAATTCACCCCTCCACTTT. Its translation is CASSVGQATYNSPLHF.

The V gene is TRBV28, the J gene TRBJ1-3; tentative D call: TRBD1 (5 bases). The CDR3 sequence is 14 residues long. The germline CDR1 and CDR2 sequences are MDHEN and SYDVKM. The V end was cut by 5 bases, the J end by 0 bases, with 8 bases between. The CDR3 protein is CASSTGYSGNTIYF. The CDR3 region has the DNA TGTGCCAGCAGTACAGGTTACTCTGGAAACACCATATATTTT.

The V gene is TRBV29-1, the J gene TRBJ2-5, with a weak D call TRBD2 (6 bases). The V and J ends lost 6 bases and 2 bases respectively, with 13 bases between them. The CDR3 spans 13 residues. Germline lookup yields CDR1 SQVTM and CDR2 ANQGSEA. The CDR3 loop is CSVPGLTQETQYF. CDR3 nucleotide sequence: TGCAGCGTGCCTGGACTAACACAAGAGACCCAGTACTTC. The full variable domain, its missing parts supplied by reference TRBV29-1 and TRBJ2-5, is SAVISQKPSRDICQRGTSLTIQCQVDSQVTMMFWYRQQPGQSLTLIATANQGSEATYESGFVIDKFPISRPNLTFSTLTVSNMSPEDSSIYLCSVPGLTQETQYFGPGTRLLVL.

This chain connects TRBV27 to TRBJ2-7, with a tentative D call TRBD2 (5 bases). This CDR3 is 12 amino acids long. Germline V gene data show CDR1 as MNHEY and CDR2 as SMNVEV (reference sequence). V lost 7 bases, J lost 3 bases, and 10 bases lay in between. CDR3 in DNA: TGTGCCAGCATCGAAGAGGGCTACGAGCAGTACTTC. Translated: CASIEEGYEQYF.

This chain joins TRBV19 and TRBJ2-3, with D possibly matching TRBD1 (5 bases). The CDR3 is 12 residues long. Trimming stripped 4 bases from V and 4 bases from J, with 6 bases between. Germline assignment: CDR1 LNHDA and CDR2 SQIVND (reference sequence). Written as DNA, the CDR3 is TGTGCCAGTAGTACAGGGTCAGATACGCAGTATTTT. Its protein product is CASSTGSDTQYF.

The CDR3 bases are TGTGCCAGCAGTCTGGACAGGGTGAACACCGGGGAGCTGTTTTTT. It is translated as CASSLDRVNTGELFF. This chain links TRBV27 with TRBJ2-2; 8 nucleotides line up with TRBD1. The CDR3 runs to 15 residues. V lost 5 bases, J lost 1 base, and 3 bases stayed unmatched. The germline V gene encodes CDR1 MNHEY and CDR2 SMNVEV (reference sequence).

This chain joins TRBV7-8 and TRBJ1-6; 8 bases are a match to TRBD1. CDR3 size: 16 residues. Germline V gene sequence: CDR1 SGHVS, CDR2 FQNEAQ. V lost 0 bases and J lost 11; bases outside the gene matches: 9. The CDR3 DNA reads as TGTGCCAGCAGCTTAGCGGCCCAGGGGGCCCAGGCACCCCTCCACTTT. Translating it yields CASSLAAQGAQAPLHF.

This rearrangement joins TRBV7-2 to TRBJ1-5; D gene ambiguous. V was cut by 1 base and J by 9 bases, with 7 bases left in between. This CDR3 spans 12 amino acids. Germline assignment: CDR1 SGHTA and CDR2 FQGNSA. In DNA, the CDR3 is TGTGCCAGCAGCTTAGAGGTGGGGCCCCAGCATTTT. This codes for CASSLEVGPQHF.

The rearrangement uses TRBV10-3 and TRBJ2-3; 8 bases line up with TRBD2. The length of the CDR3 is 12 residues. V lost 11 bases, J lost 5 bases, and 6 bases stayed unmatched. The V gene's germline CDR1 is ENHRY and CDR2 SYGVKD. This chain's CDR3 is CAAGGGLDTQYF. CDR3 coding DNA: TGTGCCGCCGGGGGGGGCTTAGATACGCAGTATTTT.

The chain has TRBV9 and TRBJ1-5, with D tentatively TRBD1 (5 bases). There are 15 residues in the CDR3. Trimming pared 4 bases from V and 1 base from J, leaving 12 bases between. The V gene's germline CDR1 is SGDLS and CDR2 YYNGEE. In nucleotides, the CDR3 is TGTGCCAGCAGCCTCGGTGGGGGGAGCAATCAGCCCCAGCATTTT. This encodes CASSLGGGSNQPQHF.

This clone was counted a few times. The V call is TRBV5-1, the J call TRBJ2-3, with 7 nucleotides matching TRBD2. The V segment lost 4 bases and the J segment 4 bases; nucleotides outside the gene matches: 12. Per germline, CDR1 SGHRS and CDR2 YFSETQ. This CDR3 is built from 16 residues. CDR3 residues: CASSPILGGSSDTQYF. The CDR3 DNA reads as TGCGCCAGCAGCCCCATTCTTGGCGGGAGTTCAGATACGCAGTATTTT.

The CDR3 reads CASRGLAGVVNEQFF. The CDR3 nucleotides read TGTGCCAGCAGAGGGTTAGCGGGAGTGGTAAATGAGCAGTTCTTC. The chain combines TRBV27 with TRBJ2-1; 9 bases are a match to TRBD2. Germline V lookup: CDR1 MNHEY, CDR2 SMNVEV (reference sequence). CDR3 length: 15 residues. V was pared by 6 bases and J by 7 bases, with 10 bases of the junction left unmatched.

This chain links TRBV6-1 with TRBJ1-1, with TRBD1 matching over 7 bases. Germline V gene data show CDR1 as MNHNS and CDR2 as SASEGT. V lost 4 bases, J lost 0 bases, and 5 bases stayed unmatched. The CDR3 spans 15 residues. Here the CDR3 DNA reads TGTGCCAGCAGTGGACAGGGCGCGGTGAACACTGAAGCTTTCTTT. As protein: CASSGQGAVNTEAFF.

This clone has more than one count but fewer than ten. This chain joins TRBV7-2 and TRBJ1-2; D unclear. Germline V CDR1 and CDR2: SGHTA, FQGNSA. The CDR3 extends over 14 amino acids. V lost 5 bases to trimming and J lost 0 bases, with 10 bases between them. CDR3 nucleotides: TGTGCCAGCAGCGTACAATTAACTAACTATGGCTACACCTTC. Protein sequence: CASSVQLTNYGYTF.

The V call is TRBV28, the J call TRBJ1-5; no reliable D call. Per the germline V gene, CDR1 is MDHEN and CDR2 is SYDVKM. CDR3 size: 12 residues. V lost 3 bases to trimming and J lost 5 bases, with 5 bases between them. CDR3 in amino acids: CASSLAYQPQHF. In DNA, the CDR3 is TGTGCCAGCAGTTTGGCTTATCAGCCCCAGCATTTT. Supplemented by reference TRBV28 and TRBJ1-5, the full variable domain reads DVKVTQSSRYLVKRTGEKVFLECVQDMDHENMFWYRQDPGLGLRLIYFSYDVKMKEKGDIPEGYSVSREKKERFSLILESASTNQTSMYLCASSLAYQPQHFGDGTRLSIL.

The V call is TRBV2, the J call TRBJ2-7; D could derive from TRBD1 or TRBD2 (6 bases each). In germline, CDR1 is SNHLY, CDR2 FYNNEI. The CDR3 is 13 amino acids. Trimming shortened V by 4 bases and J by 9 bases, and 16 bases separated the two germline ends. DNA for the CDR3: TGTGCCAGCAGTGGCGGACAGCGGGCAGGGCAGTACTTC. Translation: CASSGGQRAGQYF. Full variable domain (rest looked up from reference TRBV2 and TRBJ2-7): EPEVTQTPSHQVTQMGQEVILRCVPISNHLYFYWYRQILGQKVEFLVSFYNNEISEKSEIFDDQFSVERPDGSNFTLKIRSTKLEDSAMYFCASSGGQRAGQYFGPGTRLTVT.

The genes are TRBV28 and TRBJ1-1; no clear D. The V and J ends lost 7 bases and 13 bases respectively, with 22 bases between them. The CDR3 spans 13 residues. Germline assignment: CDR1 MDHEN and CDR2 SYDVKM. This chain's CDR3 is CASTLGGLGKGFF. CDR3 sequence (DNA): TGTGCCAGCACCCTAGGCGGATTGGGTAAAGGTTTCTTT.

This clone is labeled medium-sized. The CDR3 coding sequence is TGCAGCGTGGGGGATGACAGGTTCTCTGGAAACACCATATATTTT. It codes for CSVGDDRFSGNTIYF. The chain uses TRBV29-1 and TRBJ1-3, with D possibly being TRBD1 (6 bases). Trimming left V 6 bases short and J 0 bases short, with 15 bases between. Germline V lookup: CDR1 SQVTM, CDR2 ANQGSEA. The CDR3 spans 15 residues.

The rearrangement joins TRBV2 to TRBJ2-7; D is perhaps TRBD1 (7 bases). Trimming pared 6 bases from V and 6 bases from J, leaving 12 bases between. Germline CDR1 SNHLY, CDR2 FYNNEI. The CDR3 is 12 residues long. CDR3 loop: CASSIQGGEQYF. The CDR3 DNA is TGTGCCAGCAGCATCCAGGGGGGCGAGCAGTACTTC.

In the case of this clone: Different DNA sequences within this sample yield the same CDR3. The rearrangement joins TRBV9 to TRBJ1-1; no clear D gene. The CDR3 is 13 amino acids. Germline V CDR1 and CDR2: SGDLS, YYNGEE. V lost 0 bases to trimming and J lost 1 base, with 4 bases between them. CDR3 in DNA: TGTGCCAGCAGCGTAGATAGGAACACTGAAGCTTTCTTT. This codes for CASSVDRNTEAFF.

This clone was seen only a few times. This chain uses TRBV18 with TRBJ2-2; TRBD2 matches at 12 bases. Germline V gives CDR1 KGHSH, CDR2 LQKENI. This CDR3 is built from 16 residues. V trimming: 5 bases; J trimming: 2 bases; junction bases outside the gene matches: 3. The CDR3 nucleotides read TGTGCCAGCTCAGTGACTAGCGGGAGTAACACCGGGGAGCTGTTTTTT. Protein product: CASSVTSGSNTGELFF.

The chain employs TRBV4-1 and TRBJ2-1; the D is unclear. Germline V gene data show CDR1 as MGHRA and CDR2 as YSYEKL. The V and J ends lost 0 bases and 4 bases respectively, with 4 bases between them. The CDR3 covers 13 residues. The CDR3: CASSQDGYNEQFF. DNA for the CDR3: TGCGCCAGCAGCCAAGACGGATACAATGAGCAGTTCTTC.

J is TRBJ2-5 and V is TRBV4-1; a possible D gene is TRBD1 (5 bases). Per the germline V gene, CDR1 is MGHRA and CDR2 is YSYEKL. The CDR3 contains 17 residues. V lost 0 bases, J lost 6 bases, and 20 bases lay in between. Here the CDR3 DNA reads TGCGCCAGCAGCCAAGAGTGGGGCTCGAAACCAATGCAGACCCAGTACTTC. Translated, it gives CASSQEWGSKPMQTQYF.